This T cell receptor (beta chain) was captured by sequencing in a study of immune cell composition in non-small cell lung cancer. TCRdb's copy holds only in-frame clones and misses some; the assay was immunoSEQ multiplex PCR. This table has 600 to 950 clones, about 78% appearing once. Normal lung sampling was at least 3 cm from the tumour, as distant as possible. Deletions cut 6 bases from V and 1 base from J, with 12 bases between. Germline V gene data show CDR1 as MNHNS and CDR2 as SASEGT. The CDR3 extends over 14 amino acids. The sequence derives from a human donor with non-small cell lung cancer. This chain uses TRBV6-1 with TRBJ2-5, with D possibly matching TRBD2 (7 bases). Specimen: non-adjacent lung tissue. The CDR3: CASRARGAQETQYF. In DNA form, the CDR3 reads TGTGCCAGCAGGGCCCGGGGGGCCCAAGAGACCCAGTACTTC.